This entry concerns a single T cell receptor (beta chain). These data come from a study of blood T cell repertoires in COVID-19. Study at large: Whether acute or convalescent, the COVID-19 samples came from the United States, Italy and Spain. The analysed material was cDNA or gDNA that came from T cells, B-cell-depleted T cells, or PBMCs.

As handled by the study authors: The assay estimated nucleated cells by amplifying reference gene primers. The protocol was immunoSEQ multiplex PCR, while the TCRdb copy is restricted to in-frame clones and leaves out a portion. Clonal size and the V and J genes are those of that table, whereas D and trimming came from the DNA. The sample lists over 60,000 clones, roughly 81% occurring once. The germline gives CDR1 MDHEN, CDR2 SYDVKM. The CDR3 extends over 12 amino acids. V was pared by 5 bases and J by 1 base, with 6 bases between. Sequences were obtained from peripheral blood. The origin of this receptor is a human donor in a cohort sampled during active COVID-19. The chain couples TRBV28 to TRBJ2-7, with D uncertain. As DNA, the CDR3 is TGTGCCAGCAGTCCCACTTCCTACGAGCAGTACTTC. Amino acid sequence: CASSPTSYEQYF.